Below are 14 T cell receptor beta chains sequenced from a single sample in a study of human T cells and chemical hapten exposure. TCRdb itself ran the RACE reads through MiXCR, one entry per CDR3 protein. The data hold some 93,000 distinct CDR3 sequences, with about 8.6% observed a single time. Time point in this sample: healthy volunteer bleed at 2 weeks. The authors' total RNA extraction used unfractionated whole blood. The sequenced sample was whole blood. All receptors come from a female donor in good health. Some clones in this sample may be carry-over from other donors' samples.

This clonotype was found many times. The J gene is TRBJ2-1, the V gene TRBV11-3; 7 bases map to TRBD2. Looked up from germline, CDR1 is SGHNT and CDR2 is YENEEA. V trimming: 5 bases; J trimming: 9 bases; junction bases outside the gene matches: 10. The CDR3 extends over 14 amino acids. In nucleotides, the CDR3 is TGTGCCAGCAGCCCCGGAGGGAGGGCCTTTGAGCAGTTCTTC. Amino acids: CASSPGGRAFEQFF.

The chain employs TRBV12-3 or TRBV12-4 and TRBJ2-1; D is perhaps TRBD1 (6 bases). The V end was cut by 5 bases, the J end by 0 bases, with 14 bases between. The CDR3 has 16 residues. The CDR3 coding sequence is TGTGCCAGCAGTCTTGGACAGATGAGCTCCTACAATGAGCAGTTCTTC. Residues: CASSLGQMSSYNEQFF.

This clonotype was seen repeatedly, ten times or more. This rearrangement joins TRBV6-5 to TRBJ2-3; 10 positions match TRBD2. V gave up 5 bases and J gave up 3 bases; unmatched junction bases: 5. CDR3 length: 15 residues. The germline CDR1 and CDR2 sequences are MNHEY and SVGAGI. The CDR3 is CASSLLAGETDTQYF. The DNA of the CDR3 is TGTGCCAGCAGTCTCCTAGCGGGAGAGACAGATACGCAGTATTTT.

V usage is TRBV7-2 and J usage is TRBJ1-1; D is ambiguous. Per the germline V gene, CDR1 is SGHTA and CDR2 is FQGNSA. Trimming took 3 bases from V and 0 from J, leaving 5 bases between them. The CDR3 sequence is 13 residues long. CDR3 protein: CASSFLMNTEAFF. The CDR3 DNA reads as TGTGCCAGCAGCTTTCTTATGAACACTGAAGCTTTCTTT.

This clonotype appeared a few times. The chain couples TRBV5-6 to TRBJ1-2; a possible D gene is TRBD1 (5 bases). The V gene's germline CDR1 is SGHDT and CDR2 YYEEEE. The germline V and J ends were trimmed by 1 base and 2 bases, with 6 bases remaining between them. CDR3 length: 13 amino acids. Written as DNA, the CDR3 is TGTGCCAGCAGCTTGCGGGGGAACTATGGCTACACCTTC. Translation gives CASSLRGNYGYTF.

The chain couples TRBV6-4 to TRBJ2-1, with a weak D call TRBD1 (6 bases). This CDR3 is built from 13 residues. Between the trimmed V and J ends, which lost 2 bases and 4 bases, there was a span of 6 bases. Germline V CDR1 and CDR2: MRHNA, SNTAGT. CDR3 sequence reads: CASSDGTYNEQFF. CDR3 sequence (DNA): TGTGCCAGCAGTGACGGGACATACAATGAGCAGTTCTTC.

The CDR3 DNA reads as TGTGCCAGCAACATCGGGACATCTAATTCACCCCTCCACTTT. Translating gives CASNIGTSNSPLHF. The chain joins TRBV9 to TRBJ1-6; possible D gene TRBD1, 6 bases. The V and J ends lost 6 bases and 6 bases respectively, with 13 bases between them. The CDR3 is made up of 14 amino acids. Germline CDR1 reads SGDLS; CDR2 reads YYNGEE.

CDR3 coding DNA: TGCGCCAGCAGCCAGACCACTAGCGGGAGTCCTTTCAATGAGCAGTTCTTC. This codes for CASSQTTSGSPFNEQFF. The chain combines TRBV4-1 with TRBJ2-1; TRBD2 matches at 11 bases. V was pared by 3 bases and J by 6 bases, with 10 bases of the junction left unmatched. Germline CDR1 MGHRA, CDR2 YSYEKL. CDR3 size: 17 residues.

The table lists this clonotype with many counts. The chain uses TRBV29-1 and TRBJ1-1; 7 bases align to TRBD1. The germline gives CDR1 SQVTM, CDR2 ANQGSEA. CDR3 length: 14 residues. The trim removed 6 bases at V and 1 base at J, leaving 8 bases unmatched. DNA of the CDR3: TGCAGCGTAGATTACAGGGGTTGGAACACTGAAGCTTTCTTT. Encoded protein: CSVDYRGWNTEAFF.

This chain connects TRBV9 to TRBJ2-3, with 10 bases matching TRBD2. The V segment lost 2 bases and the J segment 5 bases; nucleotides outside the gene matches: 8. Germline V lookup: CDR1 SGDLS, CDR2 YYNGEE. This CDR3 region has 16 residues. The CDR3 DNA follows: TGTGCCAGCAGCGTCCGAGCTAGCGGGAGTGGAGATACGCAGTATTTT. This codes for CASSVRASGSGDTQYF.

To note about this clonotype: Germline and junction disagree at one end, which may indicate a read error. The J gene is TRBJ1-5, the V gene TRBV7-9, with D maybe TRBD1 (6 bases). The germline gives CDR1 SEHNR, CDR2 FQNEAQ (reference sequence). The CDR3 spans 14 residues. CDR3 nucleotides: TGTACCAGCAGCTTGACAGGTAGCAATCAGCCCCAGCATTTT. Its translation is CTSSLTGSNQPQHF.

The rearrangement links TRBV28 to TRBJ2-1; D remains unclear. In germline, CDR1 is MDHEN, CDR2 SYDVKM. Trimming shortened V by 7 bases and J by 5 bases, and 15 bases separated the two germline ends. CDR3 length equals 14 residues. CDR3 nucleotides: TGTGCCAGCACAGGCTTAAACTTTCACAATGAGCAGTTCTTC. This gives the protein CASTGLNFHNEQFF.

The chain joins TRBV7-2 to TRBJ2-3; D tentatively reads TRBD1 or TRBD2 (6 bases each). CDR3 length: 16 residues. Germline V lookup: CDR1 SGHTA, CDR2 FQGNSA. Trimming cost V 5 bases and J 1 base, with 16 bases left between them. For the CDR3, the DNA is TGTGCCAGCAGCCTGACATGGGGGGCTGGCACAGATACGCAGTATTTT. Its translation is CASSLTWGAGTDTQYF. The full variable domain, its missing parts supplied by reference TRBV7-2 and TRBJ2-3, is GAGVSQSPSNKVTEKGKDVELRCDPISGHTALYWYRQSLGQGLEFLIYFQGNSAPDKSGLPSDRFSAERTGGSVSTLTIQRTQQEDSAVYLCASSLTWGAGTDTQYFGPGTRLTVL.

This clonotype was recorded a few times. The final CDR3 position lacks the conserved phenylalanine or tryptophan, pointing to a likely read error. It is unclear where the CDR3 begins or ends on the DNA, so no DNA is shown, and the CDR3 is as TCRdb lists it. The chain employs TRBV6-2 or TRBV6-3 and TRBJ2-1; the table's D call TRBD2 went unverified against the DNA. Germline-derived CDR1 and CDR2 are MNHEY and SVGEGT. With termini counted, the CDR3 has 13 amino acids. The CDR3 loop reads CASRTILAGPSLY.